These 5 T cell receptor beta chains share one sample of origin, sequenced in a study of beta chain features in type 1 diabetes. Reverse transcribing all isolated RNA meant expressed TCRB transcripts were sequenced. Profiling relied on immunoSEQ multiplex PCR, and the TCRdb table lists in-frame clones only, not all of them. Of 150,000 or so clones listed, almost 65% are singletons. These receptors are not linked to any known antigen. Study-wide results and limits: All four CD4+ subsets of Type 1 diabetes patients contained TCRB CDR3s that were moderately but significantly shorter.

The sample comprised naive CD4+ T cells from blood. The receptors originated from a man aged 25 to 40 with type 1 diabetes.

This clone was detected a few times. J is TRBJ2-5 and V is TRBV9; D is uncertain. CDR3 length: 14 residues. Germline CDR1 and CDR2: SGDLS and YYNGEE. The ends were cut back, 0 bases at V and 1 base at J, with 7 bases in the middle. DNA of the CDR3: TGTGCCAGCAGCGTAGCTGAGTCCCAAGAGACCCAGTACTTC. Translation: CASSVAESQETQYF.

The V and J genes are TRBV29-1 and TRBJ1-1; no clear D. CDR1 SQVTM and CDR2 ANQGSEA come from the germline V gene. Trimming cost V 2 bases and J 4 bases, with 14 bases left between them. The CDR3 is 14 residues long. CDR3 residues: CSVETRASTTEAFF. For the CDR3, the DNA is TGCAGCGTTGAAACCCGGGCCTCGACCACTGAAGCTTTCTTT.

The V gene is TRBV5-1, the J gene TRBJ2-5; D unclear. The CDR3 is made up of 12 amino acids. Trimming removed 2 bases from V and 3 bases from J, with 5 bases in between. Germline V CDR1 and CDR2: SGHRS, YFSETQ. CDR3 amino acids: CASSFREETQYF. DNA for the CDR3: TGCGCCAGCAGCTTCAGAGAAGAGACCCAGTACTTC.

DNA of the CDR3: TGTGCCTGGACTCGGACTGAGAACACTGAAGCTTTCTTT. Translating gives CAWTRTENTEAFF. V gene TRBV30 combines with J gene TRBJ1-1; D is undetermined. CDR1 GTSNPN and CDR2 SVGIG come from the germline V gene (reference sequence). The CDR3 is 13 amino acids. The V end was cut by 4 bases, the J end by 1 base, with 10 bases between.

V is TRBV11-2 and J is TRBJ2-3; D uncertain. This CDR3 region has 13 residues. V was trimmed by 1 base and J by 4 bases, leaving 6 bases between them. CDR1 is SGHAT, CDR2 FQNNGV, per germline. The CDR3 loop is CASSLGAADTQYF. CDR3 nucleotide sequence: TGTGCCAGCAGCTTAGGCGCGGCAGATACGCAGTATTTT.